This T cell receptor (beta chain) was captured by sequencing in a study of shared clonotypes between healthy human individuals. General observations from the study: Enrolling few donors narrowed the genetic and exposure-history diversity that was represented. Clonotypes not shared had lower generation probabilities than those common to all four donors.

Naivety among CD8 cells was defined by CD45RO negativity and positive CCR7 selection, thereby excluding terminally differentiated effector memory CD45RA+ cells. Measured with immunoSEQ multiplex PCR; TCRdb has only the in-frame clones, and not every one. The sample consists of 1.5 million to 2.5 million clones, less than 95% of them appearing once. CDR3 size: 17 residues. Germline values: CDR1 MDHEN, CDR2 SYDVKM. V was pared by 4 bases and J by 3 bases, with 21 bases between. Comments on this clone: The target antigen is unknown.

The TCR was taken from a man aged 18-30 years in good health. The sequenced sample consisted of naive CD8+ T cells sorted from blood. The genes are TRBV28 and TRBJ1-1, with TRBD1 as a possible D gene (5 bases). In DNA, the CDR3 is TGTGCCAGCAGTTCACAATTAATGGGGGAGACGGACACTGAAGCTTTCTTT. Protein product: CASSSQLMGETDTEAFF.